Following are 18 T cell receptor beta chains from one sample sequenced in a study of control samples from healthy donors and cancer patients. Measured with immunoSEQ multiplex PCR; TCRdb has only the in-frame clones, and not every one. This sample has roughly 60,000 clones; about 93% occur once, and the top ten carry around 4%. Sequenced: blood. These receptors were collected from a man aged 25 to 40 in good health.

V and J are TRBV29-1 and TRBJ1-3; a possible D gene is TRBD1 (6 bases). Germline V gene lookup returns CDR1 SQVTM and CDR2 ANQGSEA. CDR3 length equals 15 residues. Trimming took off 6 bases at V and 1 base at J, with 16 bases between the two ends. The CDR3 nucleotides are TGCAGCGTGGGAGGGGAACAGGGATCTGGAAACACCATATATTTT. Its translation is CSVGGEQGSGNTIYF.

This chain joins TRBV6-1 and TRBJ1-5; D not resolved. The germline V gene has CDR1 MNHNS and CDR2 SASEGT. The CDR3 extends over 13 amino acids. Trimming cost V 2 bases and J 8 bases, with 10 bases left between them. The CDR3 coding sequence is TGTGCCAGCAGTGAAAGTGAGCCCGAGCCCCAGCATTTT. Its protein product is CASSESEPEPQHF.

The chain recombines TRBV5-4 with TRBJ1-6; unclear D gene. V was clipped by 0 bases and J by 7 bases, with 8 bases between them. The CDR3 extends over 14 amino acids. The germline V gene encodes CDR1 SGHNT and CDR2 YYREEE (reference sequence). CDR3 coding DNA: TGTGCCAGCAGCTTGGACAGATCAAATTCACCCCTCCACTTT. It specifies CASSLDRSNSPLHF. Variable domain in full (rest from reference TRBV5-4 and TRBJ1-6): ETGVTQSPTHLIKTRGQQVTLRCSSQSGHNTVSWYQQALGQGPQFIFQYYREEENGRGNFPPRFSGLQFPNYSSELNVNALELDDSALYLCASSLDRSNSPLHFGNGTRLTVT.

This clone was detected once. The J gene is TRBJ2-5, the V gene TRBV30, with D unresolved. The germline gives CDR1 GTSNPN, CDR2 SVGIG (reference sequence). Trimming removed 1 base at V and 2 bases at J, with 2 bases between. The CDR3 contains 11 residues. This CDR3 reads CAWSAQETQYF. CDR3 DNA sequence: TGTGCCTGGAGTGCTCAAGAGACCCAGTACTTC.

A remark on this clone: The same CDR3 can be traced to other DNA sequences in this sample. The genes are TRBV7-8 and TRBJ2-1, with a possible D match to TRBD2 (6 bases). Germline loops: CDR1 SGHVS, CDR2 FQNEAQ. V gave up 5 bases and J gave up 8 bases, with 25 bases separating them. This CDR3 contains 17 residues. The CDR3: CASSPQRDPGGIDEQFF. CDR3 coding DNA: TGTGCCAGCAGCCCTCAGAGGGACCCCGGAGGGATCGATGAGCAGTTCTTC. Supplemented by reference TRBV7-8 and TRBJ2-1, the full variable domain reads GAGVSQSPRYKVAKRGQDVALRCDPISGHVSLFWYQQALGQGPEFLTYFQNEAQLDKSGLPSDRFFAERPEGSVSTLKIQRTQQEDSAVYLCASSPQRDPGGIDEQFFGPGTRLTVL.

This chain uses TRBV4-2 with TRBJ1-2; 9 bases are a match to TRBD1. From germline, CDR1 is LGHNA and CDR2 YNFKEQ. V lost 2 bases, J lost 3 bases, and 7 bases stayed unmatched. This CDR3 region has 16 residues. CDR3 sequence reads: CASSQSGTGKHYGYTF. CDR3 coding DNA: TGTGCCAGCAGCCAAAGCGGGACAGGGAAGCACTATGGCTACACCTTC.

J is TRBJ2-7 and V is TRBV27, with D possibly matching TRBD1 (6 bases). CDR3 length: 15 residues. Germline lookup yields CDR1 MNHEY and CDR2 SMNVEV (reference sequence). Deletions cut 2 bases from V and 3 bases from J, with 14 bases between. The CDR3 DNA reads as TGTGCCAGCAGTTTACAGGGGCAAAGGGGCTACGAGCAGTACTTC. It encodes CASSLQGQRGYEQYF.

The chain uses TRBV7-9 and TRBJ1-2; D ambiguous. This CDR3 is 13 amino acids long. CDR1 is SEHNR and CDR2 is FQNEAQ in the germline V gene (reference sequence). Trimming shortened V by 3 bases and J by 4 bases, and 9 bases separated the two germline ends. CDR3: CASSFETSYGYTF. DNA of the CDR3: TGTGCCAGCAGCTTCGAGACTTCCTATGGCTACACCTTC.

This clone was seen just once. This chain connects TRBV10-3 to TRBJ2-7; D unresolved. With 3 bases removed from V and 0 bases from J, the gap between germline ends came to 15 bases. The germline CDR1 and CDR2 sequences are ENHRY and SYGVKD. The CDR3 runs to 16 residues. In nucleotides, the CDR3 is TGTGCCATCAGTGATCTAGGTACTGAGAGCTCCTACGAGCAGTACTTC. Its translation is CAISDLGTESSYEQYF.

The DNA for the CDR3 is TGTGCCAGCAGCAGGGCCCAAGAGACCCAGTACTTC. Its translation is CASSRAQETQYF. This chain uses TRBV5-4 with TRBJ2-5; no reliable D call. The CDR3 length is 12 residues. Germline CDR1 and CDR2: SGHNT and YYREEE (reference sequence). The ends were cut back, 4 bases at V and 1 base at J, with 5 bases in the middle.

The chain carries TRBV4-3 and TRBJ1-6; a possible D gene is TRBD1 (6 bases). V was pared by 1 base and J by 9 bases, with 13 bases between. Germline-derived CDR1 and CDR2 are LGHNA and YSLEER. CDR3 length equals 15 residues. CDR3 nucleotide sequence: TGCGCCAGCAGCCAAGTAACAGGGTATGGTTCACCCCTCCACTTT. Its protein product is CASSQVTGYGSPLHF.

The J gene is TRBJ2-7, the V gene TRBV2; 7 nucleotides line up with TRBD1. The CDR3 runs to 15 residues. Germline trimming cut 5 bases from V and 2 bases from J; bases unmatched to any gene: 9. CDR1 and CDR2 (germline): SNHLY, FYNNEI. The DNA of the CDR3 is TGTGCCAGCAGTCTTAGGGGACAGCGAACCTACGAGCAGTACTTC. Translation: CASSLRGQRTYEQYF.

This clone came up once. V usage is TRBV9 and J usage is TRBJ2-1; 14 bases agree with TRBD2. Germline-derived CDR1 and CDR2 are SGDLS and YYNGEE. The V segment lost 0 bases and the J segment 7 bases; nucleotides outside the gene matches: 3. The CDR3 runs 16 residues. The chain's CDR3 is CASSVGGTSGSNEQFF. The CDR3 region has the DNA TGTGCCAGCAGCGTAGGCGGGACTAGCGGGAGTAATGAGCAGTTCTTC. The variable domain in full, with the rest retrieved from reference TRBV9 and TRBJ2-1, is DSGVTQTPKHLITATGQRVTLRCSPRSGDLSVYWYQQSLDQGLQFLIQYYNGEERAKGNILERFSAQQFPDLHSELNLSSLELGDSALYFCASSVGGTSGSNEQFFGPGTRLTVL.

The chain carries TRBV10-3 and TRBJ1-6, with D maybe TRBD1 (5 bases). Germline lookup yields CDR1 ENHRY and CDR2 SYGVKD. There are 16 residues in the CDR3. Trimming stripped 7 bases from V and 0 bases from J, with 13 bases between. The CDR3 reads CAITEGPSSYNSPLHF. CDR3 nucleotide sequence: TGTGCCATCACAGAGGGACCTAGCTCCTATAATTCACCCCTCCACTTT.

The DNA for the CDR3 is TGCGCCAGCAGCTTTACGCAGGAGAACACTGAAGCTTTCTTT. It yields the protein CASSFTQENTEAFF. J is TRBJ1-1 and V is TRBV5-1; D remains unclear. The CDR3 consists of 14 residues. Between the trimmed V and J ends, which lost 2 bases and 1 base, there was a span of 9 bases. Germline V CDR1 and CDR2: SGHRS, YFSETQ.

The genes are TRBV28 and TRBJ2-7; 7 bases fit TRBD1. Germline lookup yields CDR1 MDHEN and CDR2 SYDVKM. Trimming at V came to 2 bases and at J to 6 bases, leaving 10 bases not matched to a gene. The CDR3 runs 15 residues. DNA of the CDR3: TGTGCCAGCAGTTTAGGACAGGTTGGATTGTCCGAGCAGTACTTC. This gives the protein CASSLGQVGLSEQYF.

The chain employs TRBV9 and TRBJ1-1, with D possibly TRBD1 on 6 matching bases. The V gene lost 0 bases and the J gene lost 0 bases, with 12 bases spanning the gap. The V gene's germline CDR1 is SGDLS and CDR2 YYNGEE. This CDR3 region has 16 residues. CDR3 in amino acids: CASSVAAQGMNTEAFF. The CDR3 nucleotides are TGTGCCAGCAGCGTAGCGGCACAGGGTATGAACACTGAAGCTTTCTTT.

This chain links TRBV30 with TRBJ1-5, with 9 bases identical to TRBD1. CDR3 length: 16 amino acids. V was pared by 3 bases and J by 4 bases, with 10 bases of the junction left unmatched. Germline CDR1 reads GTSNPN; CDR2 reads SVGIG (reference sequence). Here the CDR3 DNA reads TGTGCCTGGAGCGCTCCGGACAGGGGTGGGAATCAGCCCCAGCATTTT. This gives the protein CAWSAPDRGGNQPQHF.